These 28 T cell receptor beta chains share one sample of origin, sequenced in a study of T-cell reconstitution after alpha-beta-depleted transplantation in children. Using unique molecular identifiers, the investigators prepared the TCRbeta library. From the PCR reads, TCRdb called clonotypes with MiXCR, one entry per CDR3 protein. Counted here are 240,000 or so distinct CDR3 sequences, 12% occurring once; the ten biggest clones make up over 2.5%. Here the sequenced sample was PBMCs from the stem cell graft donor, taken from the stem cell graft. The receptor set was obtained from a human donor who donated a stem cell graft to a child with acute lymphoblastic leukemia.

This clonotype appeared many times. The rearrangement joins TRBV11-2 to TRBJ2-7; D might be TRBD2 (6 bases). Per germline, CDR1 SGHAT and CDR2 FQNNGV. This CDR3 spans 15 amino acids. Trimming pared 1 base from V and 0 bases from J, leaving 10 bases between. The CDR3 region has the DNA TGTGCCAGCAGCTTAGTGGTAGCGGTCTCCTACGAGCAGTACTTC. This translates into CASSLVVAVSYEQYF. The variable domain in full, with the rest retrieved from reference TRBV11-2 and TRBJ2-7, is EAGVAQSPRYKIIEKRQSVAFWCNPISGHATLYWYQQILGQGPKLLIQFQNNGVVDDSQLPKDRFSAERLKGVDSTLKIQPAKLEDSAVYLCASSLVVAVSYEQYFGPGTRLTVT.

This clonotype was recorded many times. The genes are TRBV3-1 and TRBJ2-5, with 10 bases fitting TRBD2. Germline trimming cut 3 bases from V and 5 bases from J; bases unmatched to any gene: 9. Germline V gene data show CDR1 as LGHDT and CDR2 as YNNKEL (reference sequence). The CDR3 sequence is 16 residues long. The CDR3 DNA follows: TGTGCCAGCAGCCACGGGAGCGGGGGGGCCGTGGAGACCCAGTACTTC. This sequence encodes CASSHGSGGAVETQYF.

At least ten counts were recorded for this clonotype. The J gene is TRBJ2-5, the V gene TRBV25-1, with D perhaps TRBD1 (5 bases). V lost 4 bases and J lost 3, with 12 bases in between. In germline, CDR1 is MGHDK, CDR2 SYGVNS. The CDR3 runs to 14 residues. The DNA of the CDR3 is TGTGCCAGCAGTGCCAGGGCGAGCGAAGAGACCCAGTACTTC. Translated, it gives CASSARASEETQYF. The variable domain in full, completed from reference TRBV25-1 and TRBJ2-5, reads EADIYQTPRYLVIGTGKKITLECSQTMGHDKMYWYQQDPGMELHLIHYSYGVNSTEKGDLSSESTVSRIRTEHFPLTLESARPSHTSQYLCASSARASEETQYFGPGTRLLVL.

The rearrangement joins TRBV11-1 to TRBJ2-7; possibly TRBD1 for D (6 bases). Trimming removed 0 bases from V and 4 bases from J, with 16 bases in between. The CDR3 spans 16 residues. Germline CDR1 is SGHAT and CDR2 is FQDESV (reference sequence). The chain's CDR3 is CASSLAVRQGIYEQYF. CDR3 DNA: TGTGCCAGCAGCTTAGCTGTGCGGCAGGGGATTTACGAGCAGTACTTC.

This clonotype was counted a single time. This chain uses TRBV5-4 with TRBJ2-4; a weak D match, TRBD1 (6 bases). The CDR3 extends over 15 amino acids. The germline V and J ends were trimmed by 3 bases and 6 bases, with 16 bases remaining between them. CDR1 and CDR2 (germline): SGHNT, YYREEE (reference sequence). The CDR3 is CASSYRQDPLNIQYF. The CDR3 region has the DNA TGTGCCAGCAGCTACCGACAGGATCCTTTAAACATTCAGTACTTC. The entire variable domain, with the rest obtained from reference TRBV5-4 and TRBJ2-4, is as follows: ETGVTQSPTHLIKTRGQQVTLRCSSQSGHNTVSWYQQALGQGPQFIFQYYREEENGRGNFPPRFSGLQFPNYSSELNVNALELDDSALYLCASSYRQDPLNIQYFGAGTRLSVL.

This clonotype was counted many times. The rearrangement joins TRBV7-8 to TRBJ1-2; the D gene is possibly TRBD1 (5 bases). This CDR3 contains 15 residues. V lost 5 bases and J 2 bases, leaving 15 bases between the germline ends. Germline-derived CDR1 and CDR2 are SGHVS and FQNEAQ. CDR3 residues: CASSPRDRRNYGYTF. The CDR3 coding sequence is TGTGCCAGCAGCCCCAGGGACCGGAGAAACTATGGCTACACCTTC.

This rearrangement joins TRBV27 to TRBJ1-5, with unresolved D. The CDR3 is 14 residues long. Trimming removed 6 bases at V and 4 bases at J, with 13 bases between. Germline-derived CDR1 and CDR2 are MNHEY and SMNVEV (reference sequence). The CDR3 here is CASRQTGLNQPQHF. The DNA for the CDR3 is TGTGCCAGCAGACAAACGGGGTTAAATCAGCCCCAGCATTTT.

In its sample, this clonotype was seen many times. The chain joins TRBV12-3 or TRBV12-4 to TRBJ1-5; D is possibly TRBD1 (5 bases). CDR3 length: 16 amino acids. V was trimmed by 7 bases and J by 2 bases, leaving 18 bases between them. The CDR3 reads CASTYPGPSGNQPQHF. As DNA, the CDR3 is TGTGCCAGCACATACCCGGGGCCGTCGGGCAATCAGCCCCAGCATTTT.

This clonotype came up many times. This chain joins TRBV6-5 and TRBJ2-1; 7 bases map to TRBD2. The CDR3 length is 15 residues. V dropped 0 bases and J dropped 5; count of bases not matched to a gene: 4. Germline V lookup: CDR1 MNHEY, CDR2 SVGAGI. The CDR3 DNA is TGTGCCAGCAGTTACTCGGGACTAACCCACAATGAGCAGTTCTTC. Protein sequence: CASSYSGLTHNEQFF.

This clonotype was counted a few times. The rearrangement links TRBV7-2 to TRBJ1-3; the match to TRBD1 covers 9 bases. V lost 4 bases and J lost 3; bases outside the gene matches: 4. From germline, CDR1 is SGHTA and CDR2 FQGNSA. The CDR3 contains 15 residues. Written as DNA, the CDR3 is TGTGCCAGCAGCTCACAGGGGGCGGTTGGAAACACCATATATTTT. Protein: CASSSQGAVGNTIYF. Full variable domain (remainder filled in from reference TRBV7-2 and TRBJ1-3): GAGVSQSPSNKVTEKGKDVELRCDPISGHTALYWYRQSLGQGLEFLIYFQGNSAPDKSGLPSDRFSAERTGGSVSTLTIQRTQQEDSAVYLCASSSQGAVGNTIYFGEGSWLTVV.

This clonotype showed up many times. This chain connects TRBV10-3 to TRBJ1-5, with D possibly TRBD1 on 6 matching bases. V lost 4 bases and J lost 3, with 13 bases in between. Germline V gene data show CDR1 as ENHRY and CDR2 as SYGVKD. The CDR3 length is 15 residues. CDR3 sequence: CAISGARGNNQPQHF. The DNA of the CDR3 is TGTGCCATCAGTGGGGCCAGGGGAAACAATCAGCCCCAGCATTTT.

This clonotype was counted at least ten times. V and J are TRBV7-8 and TRBJ2-2; 8 nucleotides line up with TRBD2. The V gene's germline CDR1 is SGHVS and CDR2 FQNEAQ. The CDR3 spans 18 residues. The V segment lost 1 base and the J segment 3 bases; nucleotides outside the gene matches: 10. The CDR3 DNA reads as TGTGCCAGCAGCTTAGGCAGAGCCGGACTAGCTCACACCGGGGAGCTGTTTTTT. It translates to CASSLGRAGLAHTGELFF.

This clonotype has ten or more counts. This chain links TRBV7-9 with TRBJ2-3, with D perhaps TRBD2 (5 bases). Deletions cut 3 bases from V and 2 bases from J, with 6 bases between. The germline V gene encodes CDR1 SEHNR and CDR2 FQNEAQ (reference sequence). The CDR3 is made up of 13 amino acids. DNA of the CDR3: TGTGCCAGCAGCTTCGGGGACACAGATACGCAGTATTTT. Residues: CASSFGDTDTQYF.

The chain recombines TRBV18 with TRBJ2-5, with a weak D call TRBD2 (5 bases). CDR1 and CDR2 (germline): KGHSH, LQKENI. CDR3 length: 12 residues. V was shortened by 6 bases and J by 4 bases, with 9 bases between the two germline ends. This CDR3 is CASSTRGETQYF. The CDR3 DNA follows: TGTGCCAGCTCCACCCGGGGAGAGACCCAGTACTTC. The full variable domain, with the rest looked up from reference TRBV18 and TRBJ2-5, is NAGVMQNPRHLVRRRGQEARLRCSPMKGHSHVYWYRQLPEEGLKFMVYLQKENIIDESGMPKERFSAEFPKEGPSILRIQQVVRGDSAAYFCASSTRGETQYFGPGTRLLVL.

This clonotype was picked up many times. The chain links TRBV10-3 to TRBJ2-5; 8 bases agree with TRBD1. This CDR3 region has 13 residues. Trimming removed 2 bases from V and 7 bases from J; junction bases left unmatched: 3. In germline, CDR1 is ENHRY, CDR2 SYGVKD. CDR3 bases: TGTGCCATCAGTGAGCCTACAGGGGGGACCCAGTACTTC. Translated: CAISEPTGGTQYF.

This clonotype was seen repeatedly, ten times or more. The gene calls are TRBV29-1 and TRBJ1-1, with TRBD1 as a possible D gene (5 bases). The V and J ends lost 6 bases and 3 bases respectively, with 14 bases between them. Germline V lookup: CDR1 SQVTM, CDR2 ANQGSEA. The CDR3 consists of 13 residues. The CDR3, as DNA: TGCAGCGTGAAGCGGGGACGTGACACTGAAGCTTTCTTT. This translates into CSVKRGRDTEAFF.

This clonotype was picked up many times. The chain carries TRBV6-5 and TRBJ1-1; maybe TRBD1 (5 bases). This CDR3 spans 13 amino acids. Trimming shortened V by 6 bases and J by 1 base, and 9 bases separated the two germline ends. Germline V gene data show CDR1 as MNHEY and CDR2 as SVGAGI. CDR3 nucleotides: TGTGCCAGCAGCTCAGGGAGGAACACTGAAGCTTTCTTT. The encoded protein is CASSSGRNTEAFF.

J is TRBJ2-1 and V is TRBV9, with TRBD2 matching 13 bases. The CDR3 is made up of 19 amino acids. The J segment lost 0 bases and the V segment lost 4 bases, leaving 10 bases of the junction unmatched. Germline V gives CDR1 SGDLS, CDR2 YYNGEE. The CDR3 nucleotides are TGTGCCAGCAGCCCCCAGGGACTAGCGGGGCTAAGCTCCTACAATGAGCAGTTCTTC. This gives the protein CASSPQGLAGLSSYNEQFF.

This clonotype occurred many times. The chain joins TRBV19 to TRBJ2-7, with a possible D match to TRBD1 (6 bases). The CDR3 contains 15 residues. Germline loops: CDR1 LNHDA, CDR2 SQIVND (reference sequence). Between the trimmed V and J ends, which lost 2 bases and 6 bases, there was a span of 17 bases. CDR3 amino acids: CASSIKRTGSVEQYF. Written as DNA, the CDR3 is TGTGCCAGTAGTATAAAACGTACAGGGTCGGTCGAGCAGTACTTC.

The sample holds many counts of this clonotype. The rearrangement uses TRBV28 and TRBJ1-2; 10 nucleotides match TRBD1. The germline CDR1 and CDR2 sequences are MDHEN and SYDVKM. The CDR3 covers 16 residues. Trimming took 4 bases from V and 4 from J; bases not matched to a gene: 9. CDR3 bases: TGTGCCAGCAGTTACCGACAGGGGGCCTTGGGCTATGGCTACACCTTC. It translates to CASSYRQGALGYGYTF.

This clonotype was observed many times. This chain joins TRBV28 and TRBJ2-7, with D perhaps matching TRBD1 (6 bases). Trimming took off 2 bases at V and 4 bases at J, with 15 bases between the two ends. Germline values: CDR1 MDHEN, CDR2 SYDVKM. The CDR3 covers 15 residues. Written as DNA, the CDR3 is TGTGCCAGCAGTTTAGGGCAGGGGTTTATGTACGAGCAGTACTTC. Translated: CASSLGQGFMYEQYF.

This clonotype was detected ten times or more. The chain carries TRBV14 and TRBJ1-1; D is undetermined. V lost 5 bases and J 1 base, leaving 14 bases between the germline ends. CDR3 size: 15 residues. Germline V lookup: CDR1 SGHDN, CDR2 FVKESK. The CDR3 region is CASSASKGRNTEAFF. The CDR3 DNA sequence: TGTGCCAGCAGCGCCTCGAAAGGAAGGAACACTGAAGCTTTCTTT.

There are many counts of this clonotype. The CDR3 coding sequence is TGTGCCAGCAGTAACCGACAGGGTGGCGAGCAGTACTTC. Residues: CASSNRQGGEQYF. V gene TRBV6-5 combines with J gene TRBJ2-7; 7 nucleotides agree with TRBD1. Germline values: CDR1 MNHEY, CDR2 SVGAGI. This CDR3 has 13 amino acids. V was clipped by 5 bases and J by 6 bases; unmatched bases: 7.

V and J are TRBV5-1 and TRBJ2-2, with TRBD2 identical over 10 bases. The junction had 3 bases not matched to a gene; V was cut back by 4 bases and J by 3 bases. In germline, CDR1 is SGHRS, CDR2 YFSETQ. The CDR3 runs 15 residues. In DNA form, the CDR3 reads TGCGCCAGCAGCCTAGCGGGAGCACACACCGGGGAGCTGTTTTTT. It specifies CASSLAGAHTGELFF.

This clonotype was detected many times. V usage is TRBV12-3 or TRBV12-4 and J usage is TRBJ2-7; the match to TRBD1 covers 9 bases. The CDR3 length is 15 residues. Trimming cost V 0 bases and J 4 bases; bases outside gene matches: 4. Here the CDR3 DNA reads TGTGCCAGCAGTTTAGCGGGGACAGGGTGGTACGAGCAGTACTTC. Amino acids: CASSLAGTGWYEQYF.

The J gene is TRBJ1-4, the V gene TRBV7-6; D gene unclear. Germline V gene lookup returns CDR1 SGHVS and CDR2 FNYEAQ. Between the trimmed V and J ends, which lost 2 bases and 0 bases, there was a span of 13 bases. The length of the CDR3 is 17 residues. The CDR3 loop reads CASSLCGLLPTNEKLFF. For the CDR3, the DNA is TGTGCCAGCAGCTTATGTGGTCTCCTCCCAACTAATGAAAAACTGTTTTTT.

This rearrangement joins TRBV5-5 to TRBJ2-7; D is uncertain. The ends were cut back, 4 bases at V and 3 bases at J, with 17 bases in the middle. The CDR3 totals 15 residues. Germline CDR1 reads SGHKS; CDR2 reads YYEKEE (reference sequence). The CDR3 coding sequence is TGTGCCAGCAGCCCCGCCCAAGCAGGAGACTACGAGCAGTACTTC. It yields the protein CASSPAQAGDYEQYF.

This clonotype is medium-sized in the sample. The chain combines TRBV10-3 with TRBJ2-5, with 9 nucleotides matching TRBD1. CDR3 length: 16 amino acids. V lost 4 bases to trimming and J lost 2 bases; unmatched junction nucleotides: 8. Germline V CDR1 and CDR2: ENHRY, SYGVKD. The CDR3 is CAISGDREVLQETQYF. In nucleotides, the CDR3 is TGTGCCATCAGTGGGGACAGGGAGGTTCTTCAAGAGACCCAGTACTTC.